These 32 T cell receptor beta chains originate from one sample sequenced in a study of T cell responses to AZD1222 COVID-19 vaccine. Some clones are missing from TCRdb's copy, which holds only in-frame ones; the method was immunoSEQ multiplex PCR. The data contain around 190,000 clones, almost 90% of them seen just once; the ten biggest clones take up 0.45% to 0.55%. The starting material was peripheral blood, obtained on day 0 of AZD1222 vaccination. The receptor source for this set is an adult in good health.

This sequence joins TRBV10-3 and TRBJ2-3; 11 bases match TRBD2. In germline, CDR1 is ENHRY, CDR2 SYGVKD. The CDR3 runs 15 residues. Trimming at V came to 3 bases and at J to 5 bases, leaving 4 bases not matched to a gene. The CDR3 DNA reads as TGTGCCATCAGTGACGGGACTAGCGGCCTAGATACGCAGTATTTT. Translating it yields CAISDGTSGLDTQYF.

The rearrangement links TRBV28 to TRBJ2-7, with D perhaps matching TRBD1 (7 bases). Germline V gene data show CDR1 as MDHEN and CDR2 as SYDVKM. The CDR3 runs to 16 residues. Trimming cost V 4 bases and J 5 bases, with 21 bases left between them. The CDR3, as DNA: TGTGCCAGCAGTTCGGCCGGGAGACAGGGCCACCACGAGCAGTACTTC. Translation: CASSSAGRQGHHEQYF.

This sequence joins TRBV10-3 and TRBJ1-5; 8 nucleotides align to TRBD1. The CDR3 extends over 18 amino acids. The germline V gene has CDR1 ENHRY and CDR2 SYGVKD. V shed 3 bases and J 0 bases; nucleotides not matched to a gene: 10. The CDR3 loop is CAISEPTDRANSNQPQHF. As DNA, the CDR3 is TGTGCCATCAGTGAACCGACGGACAGGGCCAATAGCAATCAGCCCCAGCATTTT.

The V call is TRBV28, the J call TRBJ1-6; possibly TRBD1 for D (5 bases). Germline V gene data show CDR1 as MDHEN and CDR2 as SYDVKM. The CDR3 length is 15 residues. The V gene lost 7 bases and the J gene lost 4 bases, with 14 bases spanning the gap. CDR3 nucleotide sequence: TGTGCCAGCACCTACTCAACAGGTTATAATTCACCCCTCCACTTT. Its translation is CASTYSTGYNSPLHF.

The CDR3 loop is CASRLGGNGYTF. The CDR3 nucleotides read TGTGCCAGCAGATTGGGCGGCAATGGCTACACCTTC. This chain links TRBV7-9 with TRBJ1-2; D gene ambiguous. V was clipped by 6 bases and J by 6 bases, with 11 bases between them. CDR3 length equals 12 residues. Germline V lookup: CDR1 SEHNR, CDR2 FQNEAQ (reference sequence).

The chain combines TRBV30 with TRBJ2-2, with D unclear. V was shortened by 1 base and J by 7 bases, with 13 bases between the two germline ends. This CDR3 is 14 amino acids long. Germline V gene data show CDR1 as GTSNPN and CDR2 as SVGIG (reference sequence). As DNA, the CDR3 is TGTGCCTGGAGTGCGGGCATCTCTGACGGGGAGCTGTTTTTT. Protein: CAWSAGISDGELFF.

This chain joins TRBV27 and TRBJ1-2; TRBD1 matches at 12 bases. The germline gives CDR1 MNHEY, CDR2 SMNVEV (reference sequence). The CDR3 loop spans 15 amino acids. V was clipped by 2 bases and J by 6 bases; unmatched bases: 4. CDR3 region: CASSLGTGGADGYTF. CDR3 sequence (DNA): TGTGCCAGCAGTTTAGGGACAGGGGGCGCCGATGGCTACACCTTC.

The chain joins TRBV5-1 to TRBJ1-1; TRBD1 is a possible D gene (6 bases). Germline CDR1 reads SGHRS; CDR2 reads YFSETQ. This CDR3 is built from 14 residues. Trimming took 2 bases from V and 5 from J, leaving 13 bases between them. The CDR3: CASSFSGARTEAFF. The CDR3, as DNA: TGCGCCAGCAGCTTTTCAGGGGCGCGGACTGAAGCTTTCTTT.

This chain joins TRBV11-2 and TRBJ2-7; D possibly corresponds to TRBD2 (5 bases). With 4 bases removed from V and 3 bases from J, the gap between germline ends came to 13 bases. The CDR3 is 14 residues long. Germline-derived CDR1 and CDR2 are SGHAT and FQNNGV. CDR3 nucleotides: TGTGCCAGCAGCTCCCTCGACGGGGACTACGAGCAGTACTTC. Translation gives CASSSLDGDYEQYF. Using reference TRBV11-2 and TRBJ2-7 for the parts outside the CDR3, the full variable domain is EAGVAQSPRYKIIEKRQSVAFWCNPISGHATLYWYQQILGQGPKLLIQFQNNGVVDDSQLPKDRFSAERLKGVDSTLKIQPAKLEDSAVYLCASSSLDGDYEQYFGPGTRLTVT.

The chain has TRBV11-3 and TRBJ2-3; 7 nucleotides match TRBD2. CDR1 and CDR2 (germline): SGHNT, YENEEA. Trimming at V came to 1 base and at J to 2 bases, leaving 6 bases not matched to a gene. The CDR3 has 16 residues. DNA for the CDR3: TGTGCCAGCAGCTTAGGCGGCGGGGGAATCACAGATACGCAGTATTTT. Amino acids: CASSLGGGGITDTQYF.

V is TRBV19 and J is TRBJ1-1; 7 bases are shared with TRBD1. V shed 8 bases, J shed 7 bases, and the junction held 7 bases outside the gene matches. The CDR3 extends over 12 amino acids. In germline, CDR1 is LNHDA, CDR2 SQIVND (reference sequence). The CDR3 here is CASRDSHDEAFF. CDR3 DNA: TGTGCCAGTCGGGACAGCCACGATGAAGCTTTCTTT.

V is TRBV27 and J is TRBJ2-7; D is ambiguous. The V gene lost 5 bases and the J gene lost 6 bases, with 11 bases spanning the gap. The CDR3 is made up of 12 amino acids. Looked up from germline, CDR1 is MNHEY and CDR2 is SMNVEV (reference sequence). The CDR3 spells CASSPSFGEQYF. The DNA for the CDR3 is TGTGCCAGCAGTCCCTCTTTTGGCGAGCAGTACTTC.

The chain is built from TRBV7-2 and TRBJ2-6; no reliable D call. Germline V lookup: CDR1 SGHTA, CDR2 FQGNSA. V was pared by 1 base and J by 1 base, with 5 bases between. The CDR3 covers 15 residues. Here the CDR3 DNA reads TGTGCCAGCAGCTTAGTGCAATCTGGGGCCAACGTCCTGACTTTC. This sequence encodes CASSLVQSGANVLTF. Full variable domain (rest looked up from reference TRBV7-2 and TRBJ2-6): GAGVSQSPSNKVTEKGKDVELRCDPISGHTALYWYRQSLGQGLEFLIYFQGNSAPDKSGLPSDRFSAERTGGSVSTLTIQRTQQEDSAVYLCASSLVQSGANVLTFGAGSRLTVL.

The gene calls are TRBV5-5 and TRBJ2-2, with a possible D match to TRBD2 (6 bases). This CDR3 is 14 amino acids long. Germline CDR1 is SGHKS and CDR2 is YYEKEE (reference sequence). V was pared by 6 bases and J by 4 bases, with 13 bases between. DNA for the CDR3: TGTGCCAGCATCGGGAGTGGGGGCACCGGGGAGCTGTTTTTT. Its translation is CASIGSGGTGELFF. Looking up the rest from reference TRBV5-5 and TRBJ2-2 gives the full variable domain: DAGVTQSPTHLIKTRGQQVTLRCSPISGHKSVSWYQQVLGQGPQFIFQYYEKEERGRGNFPDRFSARQFPNYSSELNVNALLLGDSALYLCASIGSGGTGELFFGEGSRLTVL.

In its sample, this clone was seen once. In nucleotides, the CDR3 is TGTGCCAGTAGTATAGGATACTGGGGGGATGAAGAGACCCAGTACTTC. Protein: CASSIGYWGDEETQYF. V usage is TRBV19 and J usage is TRBJ2-5; maybe TRBD2 (6 bases). This CDR3 has 16 amino acids. The V end lost 1 base, the J end lost 3 bases, and 15 bases lay between the germline ends. Germline V gene lookup returns CDR1 LNHDA and CDR2 SQIVND (reference sequence). The whole variable domain, remainder taken from reference TRBV19 and TRBJ2-5, is DGGITQSPKYLFRKEGQNVTLSCEQNLNHDAMYWYRQDPGQGLRLIYYSQIVNDFQKGDIAEGYSVSREKKESFPLTVTSAQKNPTAFYLCASSIGYWGDEETQYFGPGTRLLVL.

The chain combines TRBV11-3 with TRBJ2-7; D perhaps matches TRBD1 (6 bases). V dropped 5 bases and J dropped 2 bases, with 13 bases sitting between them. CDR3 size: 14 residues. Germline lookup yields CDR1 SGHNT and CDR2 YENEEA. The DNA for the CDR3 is TGTGCCAGCAGCCCGGCCGGGGACACCTACGAGCAGTACTTC. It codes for CASSPAGDTYEQYF.

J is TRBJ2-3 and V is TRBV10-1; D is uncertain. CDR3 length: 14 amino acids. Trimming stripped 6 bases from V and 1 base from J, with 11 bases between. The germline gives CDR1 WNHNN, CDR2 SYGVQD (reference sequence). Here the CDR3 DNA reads TGCGCCAGCAGCCCCCTTGCCGGCACAGATACGCAGTATTTT. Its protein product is CASSPLAGTDTQYF.

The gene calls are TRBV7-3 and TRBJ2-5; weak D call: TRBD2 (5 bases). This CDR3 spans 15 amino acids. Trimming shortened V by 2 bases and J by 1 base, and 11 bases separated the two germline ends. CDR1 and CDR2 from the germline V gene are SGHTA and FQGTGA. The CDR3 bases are TGTGCCAGCAGCTTACAACTAGGGCTCCAAGAGACCCAGTACTTC. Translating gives CASSLQLGLQETQYF.

The CDR3, as DNA: TGTGCCAGCAGCCCGATTGGTGCCTACGAGCAGTACTTC. Translated: CASSPIGAYEQYF. V is TRBV9 and J is TRBJ2-7; the D is unclear. This CDR3 is 13 amino acids long. The germline V gene encodes CDR1 SGDLS and CDR2 YYNGEE. The ends were cut back, 4 bases at V and 2 bases at J, with 10 bases in the middle. Complete variable domain (other parts from reference TRBV9 and TRBJ2-7): DSGVTQTPKHLITATGQRVTLRCSPRSGDLSVYWYQQSLDQGLQFLIQYYNGEERAKGNILERFSAQQFPDLHSELNLSSLELGDSALYFCASSPIGAYEQYFGPGTRLTVT.

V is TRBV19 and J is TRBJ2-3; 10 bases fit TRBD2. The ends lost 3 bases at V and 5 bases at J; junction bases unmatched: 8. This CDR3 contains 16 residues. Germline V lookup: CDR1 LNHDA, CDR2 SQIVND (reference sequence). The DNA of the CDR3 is TGTGCCAGTAGTATTCGTAGCGGGGGGCCGGTAGATACGCAGTATTTT. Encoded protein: CASSIRSGGPVDTQYF. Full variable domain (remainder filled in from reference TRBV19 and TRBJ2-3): DGGITQSPKYLFRKEGQNVTLSCEQNLNHDAMYWYRQDPGQGLRLIYYSQIVNDFQKGDIAEGYSVSREKKESFPLTVTSAQKNPTAFYLCASSIRSGGPVDTQYFGPGTRLTVL.

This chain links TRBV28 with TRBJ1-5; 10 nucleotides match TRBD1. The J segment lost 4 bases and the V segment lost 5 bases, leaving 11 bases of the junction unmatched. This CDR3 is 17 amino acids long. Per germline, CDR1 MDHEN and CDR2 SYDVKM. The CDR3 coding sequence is TGTGCCAGCAGTCCACTGACAGGGGGCTTTGCTAATCAGCCCCAGCATTTT. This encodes CASSPLTGGFANQPQHF. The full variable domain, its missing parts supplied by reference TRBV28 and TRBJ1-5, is DVKVTQSSRYLVKRTGEKVFLECVQDMDHENMFWYRQDPGLGLRLIYFSYDVKMKEKGDIPEGYSVSREKKERFSLILESASTNQTSMYLCASSPLTGGFANQPQHFGDGTRLSIL.

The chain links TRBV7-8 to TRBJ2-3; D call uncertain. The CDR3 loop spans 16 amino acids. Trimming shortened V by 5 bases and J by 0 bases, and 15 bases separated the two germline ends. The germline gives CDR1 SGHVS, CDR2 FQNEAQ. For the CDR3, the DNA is TGTGCCAGCAGCACCTCCCCTATAGTCAGCACAGATACGCAGTATTTT. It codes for CASSTSPIVSTDTQYF.

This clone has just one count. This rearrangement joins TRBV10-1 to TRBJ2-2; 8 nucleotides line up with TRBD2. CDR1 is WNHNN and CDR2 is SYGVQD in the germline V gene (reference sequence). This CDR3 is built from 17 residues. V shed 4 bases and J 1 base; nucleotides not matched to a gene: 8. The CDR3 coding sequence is TGCGCCAGCAGTGTGGAAAGCGGGAGTCGGAACACCGGGGAGCTGTTTTTT. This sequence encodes CASSVESGSRNTGELFF.

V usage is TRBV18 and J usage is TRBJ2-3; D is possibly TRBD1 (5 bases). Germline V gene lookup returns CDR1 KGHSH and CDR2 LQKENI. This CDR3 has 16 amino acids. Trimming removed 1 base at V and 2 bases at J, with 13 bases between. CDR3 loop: CASSPQGRAYTDTQYF. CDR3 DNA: TGTGCCAGCTCACCACAGGGCAGGGCGTACACAGATACGCAGTATTTT. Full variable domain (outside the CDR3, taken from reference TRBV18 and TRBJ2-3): NAGVMQNPRHLVRRRGQEARLRCSPMKGHSHVYWYRQLPEEGLKFMVYLQKENIIDESGMPKERFSAEFPKEGPSILRIQQVVRGDSAAYFCASSPQGRAYTDTQYFGPGTRLTVL.

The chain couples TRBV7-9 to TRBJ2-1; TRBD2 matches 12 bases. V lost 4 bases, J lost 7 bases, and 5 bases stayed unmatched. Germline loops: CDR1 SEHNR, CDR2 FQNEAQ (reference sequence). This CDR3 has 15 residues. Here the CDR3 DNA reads TGTGCCAGCAGCTCACAGGGGACTAGCGGGAATGAGCAGTTCTTC. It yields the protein CASSSQGTSGNEQFF.

The CDR3 DNA follows: TGTGCCTGGAGCCGGGGGGGGGAGCTGTTTTTT. Protein sequence: CAWSRGGELFF. The chain joins TRBV30 to TRBJ2-2; possibly TRBD2 for D (6 bases). Germline values: CDR1 GTSNPN, CDR2 SVGIG (reference sequence). V gave up 3 bases and J gave up 8 bases, with 7 bases separating them. This CDR3 region has 11 residues.

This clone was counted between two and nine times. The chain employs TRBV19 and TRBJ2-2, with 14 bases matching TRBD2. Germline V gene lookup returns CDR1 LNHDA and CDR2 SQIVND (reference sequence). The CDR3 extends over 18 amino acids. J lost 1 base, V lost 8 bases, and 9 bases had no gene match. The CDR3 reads CASLEAGTSGGNTGELFF. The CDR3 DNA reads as TGTGCCAGTCTCGAGGCCGGGACTAGCGGGGGGAACACCGGGGAGCTGTTTTTT.

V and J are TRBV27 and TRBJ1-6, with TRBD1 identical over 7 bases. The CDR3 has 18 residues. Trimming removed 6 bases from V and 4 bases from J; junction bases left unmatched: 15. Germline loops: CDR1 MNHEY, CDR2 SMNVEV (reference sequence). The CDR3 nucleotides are TGTGCCAGCAGACCTACTGTAGGGGGCCTTTTTTATAATTCACCCCTCCACTTT. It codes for CASRPTVGGLFYNSPLHF.

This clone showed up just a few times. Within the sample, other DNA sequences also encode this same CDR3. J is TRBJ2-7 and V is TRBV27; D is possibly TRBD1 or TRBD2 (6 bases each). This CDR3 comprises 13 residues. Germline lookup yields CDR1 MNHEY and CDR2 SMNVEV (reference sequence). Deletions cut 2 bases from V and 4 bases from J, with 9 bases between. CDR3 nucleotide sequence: TGTGCCAGCAGTTTAGGAGGGGGATACGAGCAGTACTTC. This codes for CASSLGGGYEQYF.

CDR3 in amino acids: CASTLTLTNYGYTF. CDR3 coding DNA: TGTGCCAGCACTTTAACGTTGACTAACTATGGCTACACCTTC. The chain recombines TRBV7-9 with TRBJ1-2; no clear D. V was shortened by 7 bases and J by 0 bases, with 12 bases between the two germline ends. The CDR3 sequence is 14 residues long. CDR1 is SEHNR, CDR2 FQNEAQ, per germline (reference sequence).

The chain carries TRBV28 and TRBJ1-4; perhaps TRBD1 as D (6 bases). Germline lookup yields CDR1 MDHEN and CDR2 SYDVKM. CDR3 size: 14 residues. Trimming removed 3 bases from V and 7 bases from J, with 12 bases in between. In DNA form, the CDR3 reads TGTGCCAGCAGTTTTCAGGGGCGCTTTGAAAAACTGTTTTTT. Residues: CASSFQGRFEKLFF. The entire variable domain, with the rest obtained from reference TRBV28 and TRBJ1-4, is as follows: DVKVTQSSRYLVKRTGEKVFLECVQDMDHENMFWYRQDPGLGLRLIYFSYDVKMKEKGDIPEGYSVSREKKERFSLILESASTNQTSMYLCASSFQGRFEKLFFGSGTQLSVL.

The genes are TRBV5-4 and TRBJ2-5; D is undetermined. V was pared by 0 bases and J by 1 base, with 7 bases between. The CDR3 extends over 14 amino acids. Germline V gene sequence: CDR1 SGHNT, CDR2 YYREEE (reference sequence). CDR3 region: CASSLGTVQETQYF. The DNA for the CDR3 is TGTGCCAGCAGCTTGGGGACGGTCCAAGAGACCCAGTACTTC.